One sample yielded the 6 T cell receptor beta chains listed below, sequenced in a study of sequential checkpoint blockade in melanoma. The assay was immunoSEQ multiplex PCR, and TCRdb's table has in-frame clones only and misses some. The sample records about 19,000 clones, roughly 73% being singletons. The treatment denotes: randomized to nivolumab then ipilimumab (arm A) or the reverse (arm B). The source material was tumor tissue (inferred from file names), sampled from a patient given nivolumab and ipilimumab in sequence. The receptor source for this set is a human donor with melanoma.

This clone was picked up a small number of times. The chain is built from TRBV12-5 and TRBJ1-4, with no clear D. The CDR3 runs 13 residues. CDR1 and CDR2 (germline): LGHNT, FRNRAP. The germline V and J ends were trimmed by 2 bases and 8 bases, with 9 bases remaining between them. In DNA form, the CDR3 reads TGTGCTAGTGGTTTGTTAACAGACGAAAAACTGTTTTTT. This translates into CASGLLTDEKLFF.

This clone was observed a few times. The rearrangement uses TRBV19 and TRBJ1-5; D uncertain. From germline, CDR1 is LNHDA and CDR2 SQIVND (reference sequence). Deletions cut 6 bases from V and 0 bases from J, with 18 bases between. This CDR3 is 17 amino acids long. Here the CDR3 reads CASSSSGLAPSNQPQHF. The DNA for the CDR3 is TGTGCCAGTAGCTCCAGTGGGCTTGCGCCTAGCAATCAGCCCCAGCATTTT.

The chain combines TRBV6-1 with TRBJ1-5, with a tentative D call TRBD1 (6 bases). Per germline, CDR1 MNHNS and CDR2 SASEGT. Trimming cost V 1 base and J 7 bases, with 11 bases left between them. CDR3 length: 14 amino acids. The CDR3 protein is CASSEGGGGQPQHF. The CDR3 DNA sequence: TGTGCCAGCAGTGAAGGGGGGGGCGGCCAGCCCCAGCATTTT.

The chain combines TRBV11-3 with TRBJ1-4; possible D gene TRBD1, 5 bases. Germline V lookup: CDR1 SGHNT, CDR2 YENEEA. The length of the CDR3 is 16 residues. V lost 3 bases to trimming and J lost 4 bases, with 15 bases between them. CDR3 nucleotide sequence: TGTGCCAGCAGCTTGATTGAAGGGACGGTTAATGAAAAACTGTTTTTT. This codes for CASSLIEGTVNEKLFF.

This clone has a single count. The rearrangement joins TRBV11-3 to TRBJ1-6; TRBD1 matches at 10 bases. The length of the CDR3 is 20 residues. CDR1 is SGHNT, CDR2 YENEEA, per germline. Trimming removed 3 bases from V and 0 bases from J; junction bases left unmatched: 11. CDR3 loop: CASSLDRGRGGSSYNSPLHF. The CDR3 DNA sequence: TGTGCCAGCAGCTTGGACAGGGGGAGAGGTGGGAGCTCCTATAATTCACCCCTCCACTTT.

This clone was seen only a few times. This chain uses TRBV12-2 with TRBJ2-3. TRBV12-2 is noted as a pseudogene. The CDR3 loop spans 14 amino acids. The CDR3 is CAISRGTSTDTQYF. CDR3 coding DNA: TGTGCCATCTCGAGGGGGACTAGCACAGATACGCAGTATTTT.